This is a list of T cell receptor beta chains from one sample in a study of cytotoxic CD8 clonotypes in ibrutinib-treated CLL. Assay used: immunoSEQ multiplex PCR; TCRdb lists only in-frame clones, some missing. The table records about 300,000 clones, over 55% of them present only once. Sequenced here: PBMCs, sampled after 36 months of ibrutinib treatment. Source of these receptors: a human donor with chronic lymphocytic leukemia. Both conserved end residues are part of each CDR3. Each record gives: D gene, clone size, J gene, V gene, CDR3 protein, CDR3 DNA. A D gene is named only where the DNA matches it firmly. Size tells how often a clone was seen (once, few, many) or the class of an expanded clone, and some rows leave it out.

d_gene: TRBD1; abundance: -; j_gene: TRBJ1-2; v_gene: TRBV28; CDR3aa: CASSPTRGLVRYGYTF; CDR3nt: TGTGCCAGCAGTCCCACCAGGGGGCTGGTTAGATATGGCTACACCTTC
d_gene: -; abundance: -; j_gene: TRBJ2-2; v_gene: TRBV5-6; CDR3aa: CASSLLGEAGDTGELFF; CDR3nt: TGTGCCAGCAGCTTGCTCGGAGAGGCCGGGGACACCGGGGAGCTGTTTTTT
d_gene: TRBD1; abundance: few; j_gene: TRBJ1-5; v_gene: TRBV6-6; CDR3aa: CASSYNTGESNQPQHF; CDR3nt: TGTGCCAGCAGCTATAATACAGGGGAGAGCAATCAGCCCCAGCATTTT
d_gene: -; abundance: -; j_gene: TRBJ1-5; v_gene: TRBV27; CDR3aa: CASSGISGGQPQHF; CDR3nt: TGTGCCAGCAGTGGAATATCAGGAGGGCAGCCCCAGCATTTT
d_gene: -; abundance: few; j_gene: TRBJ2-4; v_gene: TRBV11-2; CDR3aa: CASSLREQGENIQYF; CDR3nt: TGTGCCAGCAGCTTACGGGAACAGGGAGAGAACATTCAGTACTTC
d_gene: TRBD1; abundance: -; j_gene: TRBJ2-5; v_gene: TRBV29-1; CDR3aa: CSTTGGRETQYF; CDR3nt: TGCAGCACGACAGGGGGCAGAGAGACCCAGTACTTC
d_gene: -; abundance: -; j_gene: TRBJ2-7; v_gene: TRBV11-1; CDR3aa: CASSLPQGTPYEQYF; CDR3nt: TGTGCCAGCAGCTTACCACAGGGGACTCCCTACGAGCAGTACTTC
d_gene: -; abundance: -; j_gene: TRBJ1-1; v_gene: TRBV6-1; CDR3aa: CASRPNSRNTEAFF; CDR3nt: TGTGCCAGCAGACCTAATTCTAGGAACACTGAAGCTTTCTTT
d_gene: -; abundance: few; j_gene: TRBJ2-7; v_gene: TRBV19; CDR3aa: CASSIDQWEEQYF; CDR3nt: TGTGCCAGTAGTATCGACCAATGGGAAGAGCAGTACTTC
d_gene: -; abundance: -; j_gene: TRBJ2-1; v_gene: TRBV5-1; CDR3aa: CASSNIGYNEQFF; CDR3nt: TGCGCCAGCAGCAATATTGGGTATAATGAGCAGTTCTTC
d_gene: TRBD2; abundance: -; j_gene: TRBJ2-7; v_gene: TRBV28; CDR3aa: CASSFAGGRPLYEQYF; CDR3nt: TGTGCCAGCAGTTTCGCCGGCGGGAGGCCTCTCTACGAGCAGTACTTC
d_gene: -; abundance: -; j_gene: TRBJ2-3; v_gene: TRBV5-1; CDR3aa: CASSLFGAGASTDTQYF; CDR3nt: TGCGCCAGCAGCTTGTTCGGTGCGGGGGCGAGCACAGATACGCAGTATTTT
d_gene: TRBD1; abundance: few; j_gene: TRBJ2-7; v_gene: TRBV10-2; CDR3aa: CASSSAGQGYEQYF; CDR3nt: TGCGCCAGCAGCTCCGCGGGACAGGGCTACGAGCAGTACTTC
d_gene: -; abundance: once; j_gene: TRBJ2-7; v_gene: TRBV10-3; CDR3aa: CAISAHPSYEQYF; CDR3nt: TGTGCCATCAGTGCACACCCTTCGTACGAGCAGTACTTC
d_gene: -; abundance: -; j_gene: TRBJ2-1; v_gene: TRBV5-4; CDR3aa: CASSLELPVTNEQFF; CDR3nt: TGTGCCAGCAGCTTGGAACTCCCGGTCACGAATGAGCAGTTCTTC
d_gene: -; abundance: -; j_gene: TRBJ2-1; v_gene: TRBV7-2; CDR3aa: CASSLVAGRASYNEQFF; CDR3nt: TGTGCCAGCAGCTTAGTTGCAGGCAGGGCCTCCTACAATGAGCAGTTCTTC
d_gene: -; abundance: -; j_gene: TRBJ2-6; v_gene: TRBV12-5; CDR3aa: CASGLSSGANVLTF; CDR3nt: TGTGCTAGTGGTTTATCCTCTGGGGCCAACGTCCTGACTTTC
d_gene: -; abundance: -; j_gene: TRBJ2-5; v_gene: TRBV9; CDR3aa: CASSVWGDQETQYF; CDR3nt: TGTGCCAGCAGCGTGTGGGGTGATCAAGAGACCCAGTACTTC
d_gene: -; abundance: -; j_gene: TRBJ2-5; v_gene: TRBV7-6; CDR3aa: CASSLGAGGFGAQYF; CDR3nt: TGTGCCAGCAGCTTAGGGGCAGGCGGTTTTGGGGCCCAGTACTTC
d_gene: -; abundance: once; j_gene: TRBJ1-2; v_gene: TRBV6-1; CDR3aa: CASSGEDRYYGYTF; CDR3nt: TGTGCCAGCAGTGGAGAAGACAGATACTATGGCTACACCTTC
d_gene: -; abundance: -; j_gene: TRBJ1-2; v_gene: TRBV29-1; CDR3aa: CSVEQIYGYTF; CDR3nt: TGCAGCGTTGAACAGATCTATGGCTACACCTTC
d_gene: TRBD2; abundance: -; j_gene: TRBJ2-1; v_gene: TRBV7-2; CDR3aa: CASSPPGLGVEQFF; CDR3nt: TGTGCCAGCAGCCCGCCCGGACTAGGTGTTGAGCAGTTCTTC
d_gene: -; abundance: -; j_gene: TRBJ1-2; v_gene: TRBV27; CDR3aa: CASSFRDTMRYGYTF; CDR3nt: TGTGCCAGCAGTTTCAGGGACACTATGCGGTATGGCTACACCTTC
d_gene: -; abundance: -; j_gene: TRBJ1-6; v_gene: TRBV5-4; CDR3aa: CASSLGSGSYNSPLHF; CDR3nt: TGTGCCAGCAGCTTGGGCTCAGGCTCCTATAATTCACCCCTCCACTTT
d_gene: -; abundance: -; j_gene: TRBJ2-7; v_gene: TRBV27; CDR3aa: CASGKITPHSYEQYF; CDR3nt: TGTGCCAGCGGAAAAATCACGCCTCACTCCTACGAGCAGTACTTC
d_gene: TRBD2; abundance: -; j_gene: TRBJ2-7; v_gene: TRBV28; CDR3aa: CASSPSGLAGLSYEQYF; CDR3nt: TGTGCCAGCAGTCCCTCAGGACTAGCGGGATTATCCTACGAGCAGTACTTC
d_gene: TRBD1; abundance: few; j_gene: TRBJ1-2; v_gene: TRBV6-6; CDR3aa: CASSYSTQGARYGYTF; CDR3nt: TGTGCCAGCAGTTACTCGACCCAGGGGGCACGCTATGGCTACACCTTC
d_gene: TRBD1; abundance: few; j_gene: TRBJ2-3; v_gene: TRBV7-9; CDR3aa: CASSLWTGSTITDTQYF; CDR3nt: TGTGCCAGCAGCCTCTGGACAGGGTCAACTATCACAGATACGCAGTATTTT
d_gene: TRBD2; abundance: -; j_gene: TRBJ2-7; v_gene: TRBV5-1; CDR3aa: CASSLESGGLAYEQYF; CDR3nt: TGCGCCAGCAGCTTGGAATCGGGGGGATTAGCCTACGAGCAGTACTTC
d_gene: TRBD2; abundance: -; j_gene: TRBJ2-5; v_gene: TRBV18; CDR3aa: CASSPPALAGQETQYF; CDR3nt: TGTGCCAGCTCACCACCTGCTCTAGCGGGCCAAGAGACCCAGTACTTC
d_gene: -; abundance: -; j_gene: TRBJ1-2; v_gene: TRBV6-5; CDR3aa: CASSYGYGYTF; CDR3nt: TGTGCCAGCAGTTATGGATATGGCTACACCTTC
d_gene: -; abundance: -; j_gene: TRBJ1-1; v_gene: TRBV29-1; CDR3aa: CSVEGRRDTEAFF; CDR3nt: TGCAGCGTTGAGGGCAGGCGGGACACTGAAGCTTTCTTT
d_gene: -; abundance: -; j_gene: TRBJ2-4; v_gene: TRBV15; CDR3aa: CATSRGDWQYF; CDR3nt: TGTGCCACCAGCAGAGGGGACTGGCAGTACTTC
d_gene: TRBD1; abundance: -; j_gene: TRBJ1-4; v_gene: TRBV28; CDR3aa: CASTLGYGQGARGATNEKLFF; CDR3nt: TGTGCCAGCACCTTAGGCTACGGACAGGGGGCGCGAGGTGCAACTAATGAAAAACTGTTTTTT
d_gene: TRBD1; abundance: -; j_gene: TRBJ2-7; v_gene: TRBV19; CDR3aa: CASSIDPTGYYEQYF; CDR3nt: TGTGCCAGTAGTATAGACCCGACAGGGTACTACGAGCAGTACTTC
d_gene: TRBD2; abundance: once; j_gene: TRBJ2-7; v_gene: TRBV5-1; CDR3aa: CASTPRGGASYEQYF; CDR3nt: TGCGCCAGCACACCTCGGGGAGGGGCCTCCTACGAGCAGTACTTC
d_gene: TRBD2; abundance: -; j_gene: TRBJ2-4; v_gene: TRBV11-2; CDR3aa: CASSPLRLLAGQAKNIQYF; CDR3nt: TGTGCCAGCAGCCCCTTGCGGCTACTAGCGGGACAAGCCAAAAACATTCAGTACTTC
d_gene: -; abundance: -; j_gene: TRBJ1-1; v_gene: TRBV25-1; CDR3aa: CASRDRHLNTEAFF; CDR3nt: TGTGCCAGCAGGGATCGACACCTAAACACTGAAGCTTTCTTT
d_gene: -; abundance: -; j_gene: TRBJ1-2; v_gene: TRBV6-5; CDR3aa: CASSYSNARPYGYTF; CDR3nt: TGTGCCAGCAGTTACTCGAATGCCAGGCCCTATGGCTACACCTTC
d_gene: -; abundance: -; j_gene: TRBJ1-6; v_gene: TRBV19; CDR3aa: CASQIRGYNSPLHF; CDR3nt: TGTGCCAGTCAGATCAGGGGATATAATTCACCCCTCCACTTT
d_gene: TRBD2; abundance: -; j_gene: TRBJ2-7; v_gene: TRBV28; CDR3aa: CASRSKGRGYEQYF; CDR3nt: TGTGCCAGCAGAAGTAAGGGGAGGGGTTACGAGCAGTACTTC
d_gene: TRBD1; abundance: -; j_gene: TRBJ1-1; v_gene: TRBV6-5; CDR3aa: CASSYAPWTGNTEAFF; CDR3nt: TGTGCCAGCAGTTACGCCCCTTGGACAGGGAACACTGAAGCTTTCTTT
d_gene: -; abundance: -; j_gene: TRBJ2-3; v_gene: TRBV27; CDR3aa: CASSLRRPTDTQYF; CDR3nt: TGTGCCAGCAGTTTACGAAGACCCACAGATACGCAGTATTTT
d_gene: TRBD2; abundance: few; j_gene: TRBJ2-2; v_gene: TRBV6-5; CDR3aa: CASSYITGLNTGELFF; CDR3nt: TGTGCCAGCAGTTACATAACGGGACTAAACACCGGGGAGCTGTTTTTT
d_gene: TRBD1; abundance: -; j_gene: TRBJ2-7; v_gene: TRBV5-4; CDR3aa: CASSSLRQGNLYEQYF; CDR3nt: TGTGCCAGCAGCTCCCTGCGACAGGGGAATCTCTACGAGCAGTACTTC
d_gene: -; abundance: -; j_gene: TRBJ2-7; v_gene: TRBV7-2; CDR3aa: CASSLSGNYEQYF; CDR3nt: TGTGCCAGCAGCTTGTCAGGGAATTACGAGCAGTACTTC
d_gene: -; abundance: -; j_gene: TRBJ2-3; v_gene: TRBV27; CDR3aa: CASSPGRTDTQYF; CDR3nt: TGTGCCAGCAGTCCGGGGAGAACAGATACGCAGTATTTT
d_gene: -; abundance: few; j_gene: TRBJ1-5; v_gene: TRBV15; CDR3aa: CATKGHESNQPQHF; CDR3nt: TGTGCCACCAAAGGACACGAAAGCAATCAGCCCCAGCATTTT